Listed here is a single T cell receptor beta chain. Its antigen is undetermined. TCRdb re-called the RT-PCR reads with MiXCR, one entry per CDR3 protein. This sample yields approximately 160,000 distinct CDR3 sequences, of which about 10% are seen a single time; roughly 40% belongs to the top ten. The entry originates in a study of response to subunit inactivated influenza vaccine. General study points: Each seasonal influenza vaccination, the authors suggested, recruits few new T cells.

The sample was CD8+ T cells sorted from PBMCs, taken less than 25 months after vaccination. The TCR originated in a man aged 50-75 years who received an inactivated influenza vaccine.

The CDR3 DNA reads as TGTGCCAGCAGCCACCCTAACAGGGGAGACTATGGCTACACCTTC. Protein product: CASSHPNRGDYGYTF. The J gene is TRBJ1-2, the V gene TRBV3-1; 7 bases line up with TRBD1. Germline assignment: CDR1 LGHDT and CDR2 YNNKEL (reference sequence). The V gene end was trimmed by 3 bases and the J gene end by 3 bases; junction bases not matched to a gene: 7. The CDR3 spans 15 residues. The entire variable domain, with the rest obtained from reference TRBV3-1 and TRBJ1-2, is as follows: DTAVSQTPKYLVTQMGNDKSIKCEQNLGHDTMYWYKQDSKKFLKIMFSYNNKELIINETVPNRFSPKSPDKAHLNLHINSLELGDSAVYFCASSHPNRGDYGYTFGSGTRLTVV.